This TCR beta chain was captured in a study of T cell changes during pregnancy in multiple sclerosis. Germline V lookup: CDR1 SGHAT, CDR2 FQNNGV. The V and J ends lost 0 bases and 10 bases respectively, with 13 bases between them. The CDR3 consists of 14 residues. The data were produced by immunoSEQ multiplex PCR, yet TCRdb's version contains in-frame clones alone and is incomplete. The profile covers over 35,000 clones, with around 91% appearing a single time and around 0.47% taken by the ten largest. The sequencing used CD4+ T cells from peripheral blood mononuclear cells, collected in the second trimester of pregnancy. The chain recombines TRBV11-2 with TRBJ2-1, with TRBD2 as a possible D gene (6 bases). The sequence was obtained from a female donor in good health, enrolled as a control in a pregnancy study. This chain's CDR3 is CASSLDINRGEQFF. The CDR3, as DNA: TGTGCCAGCAGCTTAGATATAAACCGGGGGGAGCAGTTCTTC. Drawing the rest from reference TRBV11-2 and TRBJ2-1, the complete variable domain is EAGVAQSPRYKIIEKRQSVAFWCNPISGHATLYWYQQILGQGPKLLIQFQNNGVVDDSQLPKDRFSAERLKGVDSTLKIQPAKLEDSAVYLCASSLDINRGEQFFGPGTRLTVL.